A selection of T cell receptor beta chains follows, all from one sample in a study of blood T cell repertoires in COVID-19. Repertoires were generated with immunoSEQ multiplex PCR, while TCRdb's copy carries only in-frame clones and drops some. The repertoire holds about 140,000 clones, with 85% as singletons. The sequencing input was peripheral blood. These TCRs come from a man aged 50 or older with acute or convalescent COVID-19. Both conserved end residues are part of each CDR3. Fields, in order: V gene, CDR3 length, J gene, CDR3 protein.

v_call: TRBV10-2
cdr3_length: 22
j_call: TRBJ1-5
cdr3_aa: CASSDPTEWPAQPAANPGPQHF

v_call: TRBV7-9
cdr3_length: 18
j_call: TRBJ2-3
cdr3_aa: CASSPTRGGVVSTDTQYF

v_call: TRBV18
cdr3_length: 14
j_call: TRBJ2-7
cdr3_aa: CASSPPDIFGEQYF

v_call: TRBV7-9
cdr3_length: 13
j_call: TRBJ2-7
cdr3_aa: CASSASGAYEQYF

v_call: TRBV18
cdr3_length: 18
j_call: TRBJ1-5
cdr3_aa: CASSPLGQGAVGNQPQHF

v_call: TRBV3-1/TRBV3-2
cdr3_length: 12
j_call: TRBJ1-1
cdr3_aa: CASSGTGWEAFF

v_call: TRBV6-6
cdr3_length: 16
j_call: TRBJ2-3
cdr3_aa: CASANRRGGDPDTQYF

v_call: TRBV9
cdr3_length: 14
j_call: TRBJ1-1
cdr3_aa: CASSVGEGDTEAFF

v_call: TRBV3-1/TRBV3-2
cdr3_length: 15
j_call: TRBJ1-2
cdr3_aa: CASSPGLGSGYGYTF

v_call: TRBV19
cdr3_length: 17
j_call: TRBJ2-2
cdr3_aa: CASSTLPGLGATGELFF

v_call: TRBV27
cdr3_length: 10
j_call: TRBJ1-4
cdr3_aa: CASSLGGQCF

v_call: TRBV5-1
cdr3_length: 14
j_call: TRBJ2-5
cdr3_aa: CASSMGTLQETQYF

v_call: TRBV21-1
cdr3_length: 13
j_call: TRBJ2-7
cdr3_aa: CASSKGRSDEQYF

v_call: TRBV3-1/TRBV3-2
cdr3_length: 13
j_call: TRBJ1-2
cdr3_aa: CASSPTGPYGYTF

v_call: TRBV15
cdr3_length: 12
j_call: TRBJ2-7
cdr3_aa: CATSSQGYEQYF

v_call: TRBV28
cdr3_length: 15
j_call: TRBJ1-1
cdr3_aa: CASSPSDRANTEAFF

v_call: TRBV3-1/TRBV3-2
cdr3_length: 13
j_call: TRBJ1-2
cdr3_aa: CASSQGQDYGYTF

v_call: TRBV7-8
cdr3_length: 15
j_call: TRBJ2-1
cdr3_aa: CASSFGGVTYNEQFF

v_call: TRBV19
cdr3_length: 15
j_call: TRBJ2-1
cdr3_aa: CASSSGTSVINEQFF

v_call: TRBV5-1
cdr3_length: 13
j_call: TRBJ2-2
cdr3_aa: CASNGEDTGELFF

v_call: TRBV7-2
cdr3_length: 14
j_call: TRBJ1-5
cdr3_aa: CASSLNTGNQPQHF

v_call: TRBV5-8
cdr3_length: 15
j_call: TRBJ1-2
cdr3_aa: CASSLGQGHSYGYTF

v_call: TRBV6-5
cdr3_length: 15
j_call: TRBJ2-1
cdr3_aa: CASSPTSGSYNEQFF

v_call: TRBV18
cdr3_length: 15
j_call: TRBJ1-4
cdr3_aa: CASSPYTGINEKLFF

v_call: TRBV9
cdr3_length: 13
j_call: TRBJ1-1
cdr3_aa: CASSPGTGAAAFF

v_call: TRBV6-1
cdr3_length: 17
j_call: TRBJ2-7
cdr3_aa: CASSEVRSLAVSYEQYF

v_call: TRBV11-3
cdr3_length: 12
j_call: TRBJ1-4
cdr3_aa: CASTGHDEKLFF

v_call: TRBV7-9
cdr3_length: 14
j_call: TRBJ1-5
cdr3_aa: CASSSQSENQPQHF

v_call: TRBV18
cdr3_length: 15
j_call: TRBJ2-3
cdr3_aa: CASSPIEKSTDTQYF

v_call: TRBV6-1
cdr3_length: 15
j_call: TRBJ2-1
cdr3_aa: CASSEGLWMQNEQFF

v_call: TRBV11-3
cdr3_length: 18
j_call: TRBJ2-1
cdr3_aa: CASRGQGRRSSSYNEQFF